Presented here are 5 T cell receptor beta chains from one specimen sequenced in a study of monozygotic twins with inflammatory bowel disease. Reprocessing the 5' RACE reads, TCRdb reports a single entry for every CDR3 protein and omits DNA. The table lists 440,000 or so distinct CDR3 sequences. Sequenced material: blood. Receptor source: a human donor with ulcerative colitis or Crohn's disease, or a healthy co-twin of an affected twin (not recorded which).

The V gene is TRBV15, the J gene TRBJ2-1; TCRdb selects TRBD2, and the lack of DNA leaves this call unchecked. Germline V gives CDR1 LNHNV, CDR2 YYDKDF (reference sequence). CDR3 length: 15 amino acids. This CDR3 is CATRSGLTQYNEQFF.

V is TRBV4-2 and J is TRBJ2-1; TCRdb gives TRBD2 as the D gene, but with no DNA this cannot be confirmed. This CDR3 has 14 residues. Germline assignment: CDR1 LGHNA and CDR2 YNFKEQ. The CDR3: CASSNPSGLNEQFF.

This chain connects TRBV3-1 to TRBJ1-4; TCRdb calls TRBD1, which cannot be checked without DNA. From germline, CDR1 is LGHDT and CDR2 YNNKEL (reference sequence). This CDR3 comprises 12 residues. CDR3 region: CASSQGIRGLFF.

The chain joins TRBV7-9 to TRBJ2-5; TCRdb reports TRBD1, a call that lacks DNA to check it against. Germline-derived CDR1 and CDR2 are SEHNR and FQNEAQ (reference sequence). The CDR3 totals 16 residues. The CDR3: CASSPSRDRGQETQYF. Full variable domain (remainder filled in from reference TRBV7-9 and TRBJ2-5): DTGVSQNPRHKITKRGQNVTFRCDPISEHNRLYWYRQTLGQGPEFLTYFQNEAQLEKSRLLSDRFSAERPKGSFSTLEIQRTEQGDSAMYLCASSPSRDRGQETQYFGPGTRLLVL.

V and J are TRBV6-2 or TRBV6-3 and TRBJ2-7; TCRdb indicates TRBD1, and absent DNA this call remains unverified. This CDR3 region has 13 residues. From germline, CDR1 is MNHEY and CDR2 SVGEGT. The CDR3 is CASKRDSSYEQYF.